The text below deals with one T cell receptor beta chain. The data stem from a study of blood T cells in healthy people across ages. With 1 base removed from V and 0 bases from J, the gap between germline ends came to 6 bases. The length of the CDR3 is 14 residues. Germline assignment: CDR1 SGHDN and CDR2 FVKESK. The authors ran a second PCR of roughly 6 to 12 cycles using a sample-barcoded 5' primer and a J-beta primer mix. TCRdb independently ran MiXCR on the 5' RACE reads; one entry per CDR3 protein. This sample has some 710,000 distinct CDR3 sequences, with 22% found just once. The sample consisted of blood. This chain uses TRBV14 with TRBJ2-5; D gene ambiguous. The clonotype was recovered from a man between 65 and 85 years old in good health. The CDR3 protein is CASSQGNYQETQYF. DNA of the CDR3: TGTGCCAGCAGCCAAGGGAACTACCAAGAGACCCAGTACTTC.